This is a list of T cell receptor beta chains from one sample in a study of cytomegalovirus exposure and HLA in healthy donors. The table came from immunoSEQ multiplex PCR; TCRdb's copy has only in-frame clones and leaves some out. The sample lists about 150,000 clones; 55% to 70% were seen once. The sequencing sample was made of PBMCs. The source of these receptors is a woman aged 55-69 years in good health and CMV-seropositive. CDR3s include the opening cysteine and the closing phenylalanine or tryptophan. The D gene is left open where the match is weak. Some rows mark clone size as missing; the rest say once, few, many or name a class of expanded clone.

V gene	D gene	J gene	clone size	CDR3 DNA	CDR3 protein
TRBV15	TRBD1	TRBJ2-7	few	TGTGCCACCAGCAGAGATTTACAGGGGGCATCGTACGAGCAGTACTTC	CATSRDLQGASYEQYF
TRBV6-5	-	TRBJ1-5	-	TGTGCCAGCCGGCCGGGGGGCTCAGGCAATCAGCCCCAGCATTTT	CASRPGGSGNQPQHF
TRBV7-8	-	TRBJ1-1	-	TGTGCCAGCAGCTTAGTAACGGGAAACACTGAAGCTTTCTTT	CASSLVTGNTEAFF
TRBV18	TRBD2	TRBJ2-1	once	TGTGCCAGCTCACCACCCAGCGGGAGTAACAATGAGCAGTTCTTC	CASSPPSGSNNEQFF
TRBV9	TRBD1	TRBJ1-1	-	TGTGCCAGCAGCCCCTGGACAGGGGGAACTGAAGCTTTCTTT	CASSPWTGGTEAFF
TRBV4-2	-	TRBJ1-4	-	TGTGCCAGCAGCCAAGAGAGTCAACTGTCTAATGAAAAACTGTTTTTT	CASSQESQLSNEKLFF
TRBV29-1	-	TRBJ2-3	-	TGCAGCGTTGGGTGGGGGCTTGGCACAGATACGCAGTATTTT	CSVGWGLGTDTQYF
TRBV28	-	TRBJ2-3	-	TGTGCCAGCAGTCTTCTAGCAGGCACAGATACGCAGTATTTT	CASSLLAGTDTQYF
TRBV30	-	TRBJ1-1	-	TGTGCCTGGAGGTGGAACCTAGCCACTGAAGCTTTCTTT	CAWRWNLATEAFF
TRBV6-6	-	TRBJ2-5	-	TGTGCCAGCAGTCCGGTTGAAGAGACCCAGTACTTC	CASSPVEETQYF
TRBV4-2	TRBD2	TRBJ2-1	-	TGTGCCAGCAGCCAAGAACTAGCGGCCCACAATGAGCAGTTCTTC	CASSQELAAHNEQFF
TRBV7-9	TRBD1	TRBJ1-3	-	TGTGCCAGCAGCTCGGACAGGAGCTCTGGAAACACCATATATTTT	CASSSDRSSGNTIYF
TRBV28	TRBD2	TRBJ2-5	-	TGTGCCAGCAGTCAAGGGACTAGCGGGAGAGAGACCCAGTACTTC	CASSQGTSGRETQYF
TRBV7-9	TRBD1	TRBJ2-1	-	TGTGCCAGCAGCCCCCCCCAGGGGGCCTACAATGAGCAGTTCTTC	CASSPPQGAYNEQFF
TRBV7-9	-	TRBJ2-7	once	TGTGCCAGCAGCTCGCCGACATCATCCTACGAGCAGTACTTC	CASSSPTSSYEQYF
TRBV9	TRBD2	TRBJ2-1	-	TGTGCCAGCAGTAGGACTAGCGGGAGTGTTATTGAGCAGTTCTTC	CASSRTSGSVIEQFF
TRBV5-6	TRBD1	TRBJ1-5	few	TGTGCCAGCAGCTTGGGGGGACAGCTAAATCAGCCCCAGCATTTT	CASSLGGQLNQPQHF
TRBV9	-	TRBJ1-3	-	TGTGCCAGCAGCGTAGGGCGGCCAAACTCTGGAAACACCATATATTTT	CASSVGRPNSGNTIYF
TRBV27	-	TRBJ2-7	few	TGTGCCAGCAGTTTTCGGGGGGCCCACAACGAGCAGTACTTC	CASSFRGAHNEQYF
TRBV6-6	-	TRBJ1-3	-	TGTGCCAGCCAGCGGGTCCTCTCTGGAAACACCATGTATTTT	CASQRVLSGNTMYF
TRBV5-4	-	TRBJ1-2	-	TGTGCCAGCAGCTTGGATCGGTATGGCTACACCTTC	CASSLDRYGYTF
TRBV7-8	-	TRBJ1-4	-	TGTGCCAGCAGCTTAGAGGGGGGGCCGACAGGAGCTGATGAAAAACTGTTTTTT	CASSLEGGPTGADEKLFF
TRBV7-2	-	TRBJ2-5	-	TGTGCCAGCAGCCCACTAGTTGGGAGGGAGACCCAGTACTTC	CASSPLVGRETQYF
TRBV27	-	TRBJ2-1	-	TGTGCCAGCAGTTTGGACAGCGGGGCGCGGTACAATGAGCAGTTCTTC	CASSLDSGARYNEQFF
TRBV9	-	TRBJ2-7	few	TGTGCCAGCAGCGTAGACAGCCCCCCCTACGAGCAGTACTTC	CASSVDSPPYEQYF
TRBV19	TRBD1	TRBJ1-3	few	TGTGCCAGTAGTCTGGAGACAGGGGGACCTGGAAACACCATATATTTT	CASSLETGGPGNTIYF
TRBV5-1	-	TRBJ2-2	-	TGCGCCAGCAGCGGGACATCGGGGAACACCGGGGAGCTGTTTTTT	CASSGTSGNTGELFF
TRBV28	TRBD1	TRBJ1-3	-	TGTGCCACCTTACCTCAGGGGGTCCCTGGAAACACCATATATTTT	CATLPQGVPGNTIYF
TRBV9	TRBD1	TRBJ1-1	-	TGTGCCAGCAGCGGGGACAGGGCCGGAGACACTGAAGCTTTCTTT	CASSGDRAGDTEAFF
TRBV7-9	-	TRBJ2-1	few	TGTTCCAGCAGCTTAACGGGGAAAAATCGGTTCTTC	CSSSLTGKNRFF
TRBV30	-	TRBJ1-5	once	TGTGCCTGGAGGGATACAGGAAACAATCAGCCCCAGCATTTT	CAWRDTGNNQPQHF
TRBV25-1	-	TRBJ1-2	-	TGTGCCAGCAGTGATAAGGTCGGATCCGGAGGCGATGGCTACACCTTC	CASSDKVGSGGDGYTF
TRBV10-3	-	TRBJ2-3	few	TGTGCCATCAGTGAGTCGAGTTTTGTGGATACGCAGTATTTT	CAISESSFVDTQYF
TRBV9	TRBD1	TRBJ2-1	-	TGTGCCAGCAGCGTCCCCGGGACAGGGGAGTGGAATGAGCAGTTCTTC	CASSVPGTGEWNEQFF
TRBV5-1	-	TRBJ2-7	-	TGCGCCAGCAGCTTGGCCCGGGAGTACGAGCAGTACTTC	CASSLAREYEQYF
TRBV9	TRBD1	TRBJ2-7	-	TGTGCCAGCAGCGTAGGTGGACAGGCGGCGTACGAGCAGTACTTC	CASSVGGQAAYEQYF
TRBV6-5	TRBD1	TRBJ1-2	-	TGTGCCAGCGGTGAGACAGGGGTAGGCTACACCTTC	CASGETGVGYTF
TRBV9	TRBD2	TRBJ2-1	-	TGTGCCAGCAGCGTAGAGGCGGGAGGGTACGAGCAGTTCTTC	CASSVEAGGYEQFF
TRBV7-8	-	TRBJ2-1	-	TGTGCCAGCAGCTTAAACTCCCACAATGAGCAGTTCTTC	CASSLNSHNEQFF
TRBV10-3	-	TRBJ2-5	once	TGTGCCAGCGCGCGTTTTCTAGAAGAGACCCAGTACTTC	CASARFLEETQYF
TRBV27	-	TRBJ2-1	-	TGTGCCAGCAGTTTTGGGGGACTCCACAATGAGCAGTTCTTC	CASSFGGLHNEQFF
TRBV11-2	-	TRBJ2-5	-	TGTGCCAGCAGCTCACCCAGGATGGGGGCGGGGGTCGAGACCCAGTACTTC	CASSSPRMGAGVETQYF
TRBV5-4	TRBD1	TRBJ1-2	-	TGTGCCAGCAGGGGACAGGACAGGGCGGATGGCTACACCTTC	CASRGQDRADGYTF
TRBV4-3	TRBD2	TRBJ2-5	few	TGCGCCAGCAGCCAAGAACCCCCTGGGGGTGGGCGGGAGGGAGAGACCCAGTACTTC	CASSQEPPGGGREGETQYF
TRBV6-6	-	TRBJ1-3	-	TGTGCCAGCAGTTACGGCCAGGAATACTCTGGAAACACCATATATTTT	CASSYGQEYSGNTIYF
TRBV6-1	TRBD1	TRBJ1-2	-	TGTGCCAGCAGTGAATCCAGGGGGCTTGGCTACACCTTC	CASSESRGLGYTF
TRBV19	TRBD1	TRBJ1-2	-	TGTGCCAGTAGTACCCGGGACAGGGTCTATGGCTACACCTTC	CASSTRDRVYGYTF
TRBV29-1	-	TRBJ1-4	few	TGCAGCGTACTTAGCGTTGCAACTAATGAAAAACTGTTTTTT	CSVLSVATNEKLFF
TRBV19	-	TRBJ1-1	-	TGTGCCAGTAGTAGGCGAGGAGGCGACTCTGAAGCTTTCTTT	CASSRRGGDSEAFF
TRBV28	TRBD1	TRBJ1-4	-	TGTGCCAGCAGCGGAACAGGGGATGATGAAAAACTGTTTTTT	CASSGTGDDEKLFF
TRBV5-5	-	TRBJ2-7	-	TGTGCCAGCAGCTTGGAAGCACAGAGCTTTCTTCGGGAGCAGTACTTC	CASSLEAQSFLREQYF
TRBV6-6	TRBD1	TRBJ1-6	-	TGTGCCAGCAGTGCGACAGGGACCATCGGGGATTCACCCCTCCACTTT	CASSATGTIGDSPLHF
TRBV27	-	TRBJ2-7	-	TGTGCCAGCAGTTTATCGGTAAGGGGCTACGAGCAGTACTTC	CASSLSVRGYEQYF
TRBV9	TRBD2	TRBJ2-7	-	TGTGCCAGCAGCCCCGGACTAGATCATATATACGAGCAGTACTTC	CASSPGLDHIYEQYF
TRBV6-1	TRBD2	TRBJ2-7	-	TGTGCCAGCACCCCGGGACTAGAGGCCTACGAGCAGTACTTC	CASTPGLEAYEQYF